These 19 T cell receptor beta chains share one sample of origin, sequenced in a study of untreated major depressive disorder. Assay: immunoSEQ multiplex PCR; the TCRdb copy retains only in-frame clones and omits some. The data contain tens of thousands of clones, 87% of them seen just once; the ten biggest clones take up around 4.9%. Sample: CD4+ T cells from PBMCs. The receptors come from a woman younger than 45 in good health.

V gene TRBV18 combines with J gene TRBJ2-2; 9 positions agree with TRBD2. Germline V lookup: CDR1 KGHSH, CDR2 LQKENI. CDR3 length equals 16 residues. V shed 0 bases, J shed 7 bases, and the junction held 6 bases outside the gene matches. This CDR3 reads CASSPPSGGPSGELFF. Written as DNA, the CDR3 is TGTGCCAGCTCACCACCTAGCGGGGGCCCCAGCGGGGAGCTGTTTTTT.

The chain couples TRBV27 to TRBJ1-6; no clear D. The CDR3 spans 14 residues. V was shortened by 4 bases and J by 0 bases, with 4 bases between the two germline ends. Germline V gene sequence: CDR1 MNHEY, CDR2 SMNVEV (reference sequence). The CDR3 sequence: CASSWRSYNSPLHF. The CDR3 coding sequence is TGTGCCAGCAGTTGGCGCTCCTATAATTCACCCCTCCACTTT.

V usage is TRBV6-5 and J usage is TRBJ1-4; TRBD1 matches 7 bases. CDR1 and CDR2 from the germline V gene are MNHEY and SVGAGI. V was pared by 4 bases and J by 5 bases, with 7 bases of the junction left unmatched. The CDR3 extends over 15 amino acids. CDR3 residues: CASSSARGRNEKLFF. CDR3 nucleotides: TGTGCCAGCAGTTCAGCCAGGGGGAGAAATGAAAAACTGTTTTTT.

CDR3 sequence reads: CASSEQAEAFF. Here the CDR3 DNA reads TGTGCCAGCAGCGAACAGGCAGAAGCTTTCTTT. V gene TRBV11-1 combines with J gene TRBJ1-1, with D possibly TRBD1 on 5 matching bases. Germline lookup yields CDR1 SGHAT and CDR2 FQDESV (reference sequence). The V and J ends lost 5 bases and 8 bases respectively, with 9 bases between them. This CDR3 has 11 residues.

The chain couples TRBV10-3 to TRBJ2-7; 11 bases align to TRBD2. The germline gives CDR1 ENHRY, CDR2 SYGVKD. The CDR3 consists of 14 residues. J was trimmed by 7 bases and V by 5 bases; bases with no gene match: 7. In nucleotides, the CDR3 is TGTGCCATCAGTAGTAGCGGGAGGGCGCGGGAGCAGTACTTC. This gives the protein CAISSSGRAREQYF.

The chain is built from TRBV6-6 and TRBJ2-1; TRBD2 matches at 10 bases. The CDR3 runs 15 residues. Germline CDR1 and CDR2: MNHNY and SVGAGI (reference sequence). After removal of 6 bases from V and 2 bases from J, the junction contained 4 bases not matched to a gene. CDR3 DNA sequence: TGTGCCAGCAGGGACCTAGCGGGGGCCTACAATGAGCAGTTCTTC. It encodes CASRDLAGAYNEQFF.

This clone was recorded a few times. This CDR3 is CASSMDGNTEAFF. DNA of the CDR3: TGTGCCAGCAGCATGGACGGGAACACTGAAGCTTTCTTT. The V gene is TRBV2, the J gene TRBJ1-1; D gene unclear. Germline CDR1 SNHLY, CDR2 FYNNEI. V lost 6 bases and J lost 1, with 9 bases in between. The CDR3 sequence is 13 residues long.

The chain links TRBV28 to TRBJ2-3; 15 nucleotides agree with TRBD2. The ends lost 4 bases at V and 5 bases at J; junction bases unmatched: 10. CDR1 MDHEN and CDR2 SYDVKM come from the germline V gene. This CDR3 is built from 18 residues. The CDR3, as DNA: TGTGCCAGCAGTTCTATAATCGGACTAGCGGGGGGGATAGATACGCAGTATTTT. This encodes CASSSIIGLAGGIDTQYF.

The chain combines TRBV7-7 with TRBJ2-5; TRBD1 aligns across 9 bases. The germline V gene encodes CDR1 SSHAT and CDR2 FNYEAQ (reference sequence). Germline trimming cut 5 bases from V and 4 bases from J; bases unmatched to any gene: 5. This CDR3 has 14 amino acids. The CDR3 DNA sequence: TGTGCCAGCAGCCGGACAGGGGAGGGAGAGACCCAGTACTTC. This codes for CASSRTGEGETQYF. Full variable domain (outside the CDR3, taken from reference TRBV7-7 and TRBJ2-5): GAGVSQSPRYKVTKRGQDVTLRCDPISSHATLYWYQQALGQGPEFLTYFNYEAQPDKSGLPSDRFSAERPEGSISTLTIQRTEQRDSAMYRCASSRTGEGETQYFGPGTRLLVL.

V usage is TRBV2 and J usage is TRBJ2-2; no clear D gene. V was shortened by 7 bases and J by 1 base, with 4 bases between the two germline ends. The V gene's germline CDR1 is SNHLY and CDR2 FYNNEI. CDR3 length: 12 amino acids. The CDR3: CASTGNTGELFF. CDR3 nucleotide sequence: TGTGCCAGCACAGGGAACACCGGGGAGCTGTTTTTT.

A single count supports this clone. The CDR3 protein is CASSLAGERAYGYTF. CDR3 bases: TGTGCCAGCAGCTTGGCCGGGGAAAGGGCCTATGGCTACACCTTC. The rearrangement links TRBV5-6 to TRBJ1-2; D ambiguous. V lost 0 bases to trimming and J lost 4 bases, with 13 bases between them. The germline gives CDR1 SGHDT, CDR2 YYEEEE. This CDR3 comprises 15 residues. Combining the CDR3 with reference TRBV5-6 and TRBJ1-2 gives the whole variable domain DAGVTQSPTHLIKTRGQQVTLRCSPKSGHDTVSWYQQALGQGPQFIFQYYEEEERQRGNFPDRFSGHQFPNYSSELNVNALLLGDSALYLCASSLAGERAYGYTFGSGTRLTVV.

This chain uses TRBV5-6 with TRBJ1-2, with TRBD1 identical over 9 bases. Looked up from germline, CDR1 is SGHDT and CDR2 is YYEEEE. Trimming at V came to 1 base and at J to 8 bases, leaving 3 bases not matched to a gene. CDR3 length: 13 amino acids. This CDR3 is CASSLQQGAGYTF. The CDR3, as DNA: TGTGCCAGCAGCTTGCAACAGGGGGCAGGCTACACCTTC.

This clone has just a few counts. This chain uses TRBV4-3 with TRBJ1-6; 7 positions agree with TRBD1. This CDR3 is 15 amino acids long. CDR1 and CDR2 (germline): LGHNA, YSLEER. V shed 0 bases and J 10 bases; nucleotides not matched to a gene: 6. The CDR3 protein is CASSQDDRALSPLHF. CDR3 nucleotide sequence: TGCGCCAGCAGCCAAGATGACAGGGCGCTGTCACCCCTCCACTTT.

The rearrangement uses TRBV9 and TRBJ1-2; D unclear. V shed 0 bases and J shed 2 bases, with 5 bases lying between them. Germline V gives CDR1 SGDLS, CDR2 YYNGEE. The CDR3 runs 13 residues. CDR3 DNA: TGTGCCAGCAGCGTAGACGACAACTATGGCTACACCTTC. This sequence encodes CASSVDDNYGYTF.

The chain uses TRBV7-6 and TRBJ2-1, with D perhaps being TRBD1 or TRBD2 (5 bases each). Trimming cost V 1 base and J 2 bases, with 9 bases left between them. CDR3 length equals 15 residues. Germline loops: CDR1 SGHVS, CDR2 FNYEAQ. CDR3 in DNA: TGTGCCAGCAGCTTAGGAGGGGTTACCTACAATGAGCAGTTCTTC. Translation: CASSLGGVTYNEQFF.

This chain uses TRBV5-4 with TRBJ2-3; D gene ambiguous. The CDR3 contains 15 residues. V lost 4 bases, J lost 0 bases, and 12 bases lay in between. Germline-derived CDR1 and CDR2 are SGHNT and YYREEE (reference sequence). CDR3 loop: CASSIVSTSTDTQYF. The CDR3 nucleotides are TGTGCCAGCAGCATAGTGAGTACGAGCACAGATACGCAGTATTTT. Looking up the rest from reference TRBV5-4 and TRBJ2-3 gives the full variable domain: ETGVTQSPTHLIKTRGQQVTLRCSSQSGHNTVSWYQQALGQGPQFIFQYYREEENGRGNFPPRFSGLQFPNYSSELNVNALELDDSALYLCASSIVSTSTDTQYFGPGTRLTVL.

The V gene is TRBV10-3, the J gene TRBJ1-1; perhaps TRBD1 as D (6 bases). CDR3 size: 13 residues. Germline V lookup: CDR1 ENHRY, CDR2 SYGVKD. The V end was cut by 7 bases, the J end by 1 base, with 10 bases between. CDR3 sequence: CAIKSGENTEAFF. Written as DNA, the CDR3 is TGTGCCATCAAATCAGGGGAGAACACTGAAGCTTTCTTT.

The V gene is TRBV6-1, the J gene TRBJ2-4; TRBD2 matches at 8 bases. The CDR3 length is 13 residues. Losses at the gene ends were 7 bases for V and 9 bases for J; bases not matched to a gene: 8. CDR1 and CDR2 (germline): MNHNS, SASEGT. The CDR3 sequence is CASNLSGMGIQYF. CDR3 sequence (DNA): TGTGCCAGCAATCTTAGCGGGATGGGCATTCAGTACTTC.

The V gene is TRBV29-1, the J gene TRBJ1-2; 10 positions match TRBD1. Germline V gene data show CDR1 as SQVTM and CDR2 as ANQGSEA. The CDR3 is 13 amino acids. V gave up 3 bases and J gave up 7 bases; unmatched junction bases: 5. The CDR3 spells CSVERTGGIGYTF. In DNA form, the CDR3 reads TGCAGCGTTGAGAGGACAGGGGGTATTGGCTACACCTTC.